Described below is a single T cell receptor beta chain sequence and its context. This clonotype was observed many times. Its antigen is not yet known. No per-base quality is available; no much larger clone lies one base away. Trimming at the junction amounts to 3 bases on V and 5 bases on J, and the germline ends lie 13 bases apart. CDR1 and CDR2 (KGHSH, LQKENI) derive from the germline V gene. The CDR3 runs 14 residues from the cysteine to the phenylalanine. CDR3 DNA only is kept here, 42 bases in frame from base 1. This record belongs to a study of spatial heterogeneity in lung cancer (dated by TCRdb to between 2017 and 2020). For the study in its entirety: Beta-chain transcripts were consistently detected in greater numbers than alpha-chain transcripts, which likely reflects a higher abundance of beta-chain transcripts. Both alpha and beta chains were TCR-sequenced in samples taken at surgery, namely 220 tumor regions, around 64 matched nontumor lung samples and around 53 PBMC samples. The study quantitatively compared TCR alpha and beta repertoires across multiple tumor regions, matched nontumor lung and blood in non-small cell lung cancer. The study linked features of the TCR repertoire to counts of nonsynonymous mutations, which were determined by whole-exome sequencing of tumor tissue. In tumor regions, TCR transcript counts showed a strong correlation with a T cell transcriptional module score from matched bulk RNA-seq. In the raw uncorrected reads, each unique combination of TCR and UMI appeared more than ten times on average.

Library generation was performed with 5' RACE. Sequencing used a NextSeq 500. In the TCR library protocol, a unique molecular identifier was attached to each TCR cDNA molecule so that PCR and sequencing errors could be corrected. As for how the authors treated the data: TCR identification, UMI-based error correction and CDR3 extraction were performed with Decombinator tools. TCRs above a frequency of 2 per 1,000, corresponding to the top 1% of the tumor frequency distribution, were defined as expanded. Expanded tumor TCRs were classed as regional if statistically deemed absent (corrected P<0.05) from at least one tumor region, otherwise ubiquitous. Each repertoire was subsampled 100 times to 5,000 TCRs, after which Renyi diversity was computed with the R vegan package. To build CDR3 similarity networks, amino acid triplet string-kernel similarity was used, and CDR3s were connected when their pairwise similarity was above 0.82. Clones were called with MiXCR by TCRdb after fastp trimmed the public reads at Q25, and only in-frame beta chains were retained. Rows with a matching CDR3 protein are joined into one entry that keeps the most common DNA and genes. The V and J calls were not made by the authors but by TCRdb's processing. The sample includes 4,000 to 5,500 distinct CDR3 sequences, with around 12% observed a single time. About a quarter of the sample is held by the ten biggest clonotypes.

According to the study, the label for this sample's time point signals: sample taken at primary tumor resection. Samples were obtained from fewer than 80 patients with early-stage, untreated non-small cell lung cancer from the lung TRACERx cohort. TCR sequencing used whole RNA extracted from tumor and nontumor lung tissue, or from cryopreserved PBMC samples, without cell sorting. Patients were selected for TCR sequencing only if sufficient RNA was available from at least two tumor regions. A lung pathologist reviewed the tumor and adjacent nontumor lung specimens before the specimens were selected. The investigation overall reported the following: A correlation was observed between the number of expanded intratumoral alpha and beta TCRs and the tumor nonsynonymous mutation count. TCR-seq coverage of tumor T cells was estimated at only 5.5% to 8.5% for alpha chains and approximately 12% for beta chains. Counts of ubiquitous and regional expanded TCRs correlated with counts of ubiquitous and regional nonsynonymous mutations, respectively. Additional single-cell paired TCR alpha and beta sequencing was considered necessary to confirm, at a functional level, the hypothesis that regional TCRs recognize regional mutations.

The sequence was obtained from a male donor with early-stage non-small cell lung cancer. The V and J genes are TRBV18 and TRBJ2-5; the D gene assignment is perhaps TRBD1 or TRBD2, with each matching 5 bases. Here the sequenced sample was lung tumor tissue, taken at surgery. CDR3 reads: CASSPWGFAETQYF. The nucleotides are TGTGCCAGCTCACCGTGGGGGTTCGCGGAGACCCAGTACTTC. When the CDR3 is completed using the reference TRBV18 and TRBJ2-5 genes on either side, the full variable domain is NAGVMQNPRHLVRRRGQEARLRCSPMKGHSHVYWYRQLPEEGLKFMVYLQKENIIDESGMPKERFSAEFPKEGPSILRIQQVVRGDSAAYFCASSPWGFAETQYFGPGTRLLVL.